This passage covers 8 T cell receptor beta chains from one sample sequenced in a study of cytomegalovirus exposure and HLA in healthy donors. The PCR used 60 Vbeta and 13 Jbeta primers. The table came from immunoSEQ multiplex PCR; TCRdb's copy has only in-frame clones and leaves some out. The sample has fewer than 60,000 clones, 70% to 85% seen once. The source material was PBMCs. The source is a man aged 50 to 60 in good health and CMV-seronegative.

This sequence joins TRBV27 and TRBJ2-5, with D perhaps TRBD1 (6 bases). This CDR3 is built from 17 residues. Germline CDR1 reads MNHEY; CDR2 reads SMNVEV (reference sequence). The V end was cut by 2 bases, the J end by 4 bases, with 20 bases between. The CDR3 sequence: CASSLGGRGVVGETQYF. The CDR3 nucleotides are TGTGCCAGCAGTTTAGGAGGCAGGGGCGTGGTGGGAGAGACCCAGTACTTC.

DNA for the CDR3: TGTGCCAGCAAAATGACAGGCTACAATGAGCAGTTCTTC. It yields the protein CASKMTGYNEQFF. The rearrangement links TRBV27 to TRBJ2-1, with D tentatively TRBD1 (6 bases). V was trimmed by 7 bases and J by 3 bases, leaving 10 bases between them. The CDR3 length is 13 residues. Germline assignment: CDR1 MNHEY and CDR2 SMNVEV (reference sequence).

This chain uses TRBV28 with TRBJ1-5; D remains unclear. V was pared by 7 bases and J by 5 bases, with 12 bases between. The CDR3 length is 13 residues. Germline CDR1 MDHEN, CDR2 SYDVKM. DNA of the CDR3: TGTGCCAGCACCCCGATTGGGCATCAGCCCCAGCATTTT. Residues: CASTPIGHQPQHF.

The gene calls are TRBV6-1 and TRBJ1-5; D remains unclear. Germline V gene sequence: CDR1 MNHNS, CDR2 SASEGT. The CDR3 contains 15 residues. V lost 5 bases and J lost 3, with 14 bases in between. CDR3 sequence: CASSKVSGDNQPQHF. The CDR3 bases are TGTGCCAGCAGTAAGGTATCAGGCGACAATCAGCCCCAGCATTTT.

This sequence joins TRBV5-4 and TRBJ1-1, with TRBD1 identical over 9 bases. J was trimmed by 10 bases and V by 0 bases; bases with no gene match: 7. This CDR3 comprises 14 residues. Per the germline V gene, CDR1 is SGHNT and CDR2 is YYREEE (reference sequence). The CDR3 loop is CASSLDVTGGGAFF. CDR3 sequence (DNA): TGTGCCAGCAGCTTGGATGTGACAGGGGGAGGAGCTTTCTTT.

The CDR3 spells CASSSGLAGGREQFF. CDR3 sequence (DNA): TGTGCCAGCAGCTCGGGACTAGCGGGGGGGCGTGAGCAGTTCTTC. The J gene is TRBJ2-1, the V gene TRBV11-2, with 16 bases matching TRBD2. V lost 4 bases and J lost 9; bases outside the gene matches: 3. CDR3 length: 15 amino acids. Looked up from germline, CDR1 is SGHAT and CDR2 is FQNNGV.

V gene TRBV2 combines with J gene TRBJ2-1; D remains ambiguous. V lost 1 base and J lost 8, with 9 bases in between. The length of the CDR3 is 13 residues. Germline assignment: CDR1 SNHLY and CDR2 FYNNEI. This chain's CDR3 is CASSEGLVYEQFF. The CDR3 nucleotides are TGTGCCAGCAGTGAAGGGCTAGTCTATGAGCAGTTCTTC.

The rearrangement links TRBV5-1 to TRBJ2-7; the match to TRBD1 covers 9 bases. This CDR3 is 16 amino acids long. Germline CDR1 and CDR2: SGHRS and YFSETQ. The ends lost 0 bases at V and 5 bases at J; junction bases unmatched: 9. The CDR3 nucleotides are TGCGCCAGCAGCTTGGGGGACAGGGTCTATCGTAACGAGCAGTACTTC. It yields the protein CASSLGDRVYRNEQYF.